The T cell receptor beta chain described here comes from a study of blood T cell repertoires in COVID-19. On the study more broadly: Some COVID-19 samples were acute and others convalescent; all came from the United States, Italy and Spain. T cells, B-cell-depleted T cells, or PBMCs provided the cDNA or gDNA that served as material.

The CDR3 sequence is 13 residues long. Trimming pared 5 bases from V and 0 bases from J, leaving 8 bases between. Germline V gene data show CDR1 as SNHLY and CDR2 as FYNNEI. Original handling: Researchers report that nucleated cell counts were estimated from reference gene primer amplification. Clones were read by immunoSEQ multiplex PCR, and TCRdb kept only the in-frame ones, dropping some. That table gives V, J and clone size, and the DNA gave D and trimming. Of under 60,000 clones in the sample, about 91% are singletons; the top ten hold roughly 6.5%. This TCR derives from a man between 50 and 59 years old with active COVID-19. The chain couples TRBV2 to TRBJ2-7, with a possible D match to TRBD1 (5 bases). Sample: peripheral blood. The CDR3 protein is CASSWGGSYEQYF. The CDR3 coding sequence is TGTGCCAGCAGTTGGGGCGGCTCCTACGAGCAGTACTTC. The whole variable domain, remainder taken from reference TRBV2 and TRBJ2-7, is EPEVTQTPSHQVTQMGQEVILRCVPISNHLYFYWYRQILGQKVEFLVSFYNNEISEKSEIFDDQFSVERPDGSNFTLKIRSTKLEDSAMYFCASSWGGSYEQYFGPGTRLTVT.